The 8 T cell receptor beta chains below all came from one sample that was sequenced in a study of beta chain features in type 1 diabetes. The authors reverse transcribed all of the isolated RNA, so sequencing captured expressed TCRB transcripts. Clones were read by immunoSEQ multiplex PCR, and TCRdb kept only the in-frame ones, dropping some. The sample lists some 180,000 clones, approximately 13% occurring once. The sequenced sample was central memory CD4+ T cells from blood. These receptors were taken from a woman under 30 in good health.

V and J are TRBV6-5 and TRBJ2-5, with a weak D call TRBD1 (6 bases). Trimming shortened V by 6 bases and J by 4 bases, and 18 bases separated the two germline ends. Germline V gene lookup returns CDR1 MNHEY and CDR2 SVGAGI. CDR3 length: 15 residues. Here the CDR3 DNA reads TGTGCCAGCAGACACCATCAGGGGAGTGGAGAGACCCAGTACTTC. Translating it yields CASRHHQGSGETQYF.

A few counts support this clone. The rearrangement uses TRBV9 and TRBJ2-4, with 10 bases identical to TRBD2. Trimming cost V 0 bases and J 6 bases; bases outside gene matches: 0. Germline lookup yields CDR1 SGDLS and CDR2 YYNGEE. CDR3 length equals 14 residues. The CDR3 DNA sequence: TGTGCCAGCAGCGTAGGACTAGCGGGAAACATTCAGTACTTC. Encoded protein: CASSVGLAGNIQYF. Full variable domain (remainder filled in from reference TRBV9 and TRBJ2-4): DSGVTQTPKHLITATGQRVTLRCSPRSGDLSVYWYQQSLDQGLQFLIQYYNGEERAKGNILERFSAQQFPDLHSELNLSSLELGDSALYFCASSVGLAGNIQYFGAGTRLSVL.

This clone has more than one count but fewer than ten. The chain uses TRBV11-3 and TRBJ2-1; D is unresolved. The V end was cut by 5 bases, the J end by 9 bases, with 11 bases between. The CDR3 is 12 amino acids. Germline V CDR1 and CDR2: SGHNT, YENEEA. CDR3 protein: CASSPTNGEQFF. DNA of the CDR3: TGTGCCAGCAGCCCTACTAATGGTGAGCAGTTCTTC.

The chain employs TRBV28 and TRBJ1-2; no definite D call. V was pared by 4 bases and J by 2 bases, with 8 bases between. Germline values: CDR1 MDHEN, CDR2 SYDVKM. The CDR3 contains 13 residues. CDR3 coding DNA: TGTGCCAGCAGTTCTAGGAGAAACTATGGCTACACCTTC. The encoded protein is CASSSRRNYGYTF.

The CDR3 protein is CASSLIGQANTGELFF. Here the CDR3 DNA reads TGTGCCAGCAGCCTTATCGGACAGGCTAACACCGGGGAGCTGTTTTTT. The rearrangement uses TRBV4-2 and TRBJ2-2; 7 bases line up with TRBD1. V trimming: 4 bases; J trimming: 2 bases; junction bases outside the gene matches: 7. Germline V gene sequence: CDR1 LGHNA, CDR2 YNFKEQ. The length of the CDR3 is 16 residues.

Notes on this clone: Its ends do not fully match the called genes, so a read error is possible. The chain employs TRBV20-1 and TRBJ1-2; D is undetermined. CDR3 length: 10 amino acids. The germline V gene encodes CDR1 DFQATT and CDR2 SNEGSKA (reference sequence). The CDR3 sequence: CSARGSGQSF. Here the CDR3 DNA reads TGCAGTGCTAGGGGTAGCGGGCAGTCCTTC.

The chain recombines TRBV5-6 with TRBJ1-1; D is possibly TRBD1 (5 bases). V dropped 1 base and J dropped 7 bases, with 14 bases sitting between them. Germline V lookup: CDR1 SGHDT, CDR2 YYEEEE. This CDR3 comprises 14 residues. The CDR3 sequence is CASSLYSRDGEAFF. DNA of the CDR3: TGTGCCAGCAGCTTGTATTCCAGGGATGGTGAAGCTTTCTTT. The entire variable domain, with the rest obtained from reference TRBV5-6 and TRBJ1-1, is as follows: DAGVTQSPTHLIKTRGQQVTLRCSPKSGHDTVSWYQQALGQGPQFIFQYYEEEERQRGNFPDRFSGHQFPNYSSELNVNALLLGDSALYLCASSLYSRDGEAFFGQGTRLTVV.

This clone was seen a few times. The V and J genes are TRBV27 and TRBJ1-4; D possibly corresponds to TRBD1 (6 bases). This CDR3 contains 13 residues. V lost 5 bases, J lost 8 bases, and 12 bases lay in between. In germline, CDR1 is MNHEY, CDR2 SMNVEV (reference sequence). As DNA, the CDR3 is TGTGCCAGCAGTACAGGGCTAGCCGAAAAACTGTTTTTT. It specifies CASSTGLAEKLFF.